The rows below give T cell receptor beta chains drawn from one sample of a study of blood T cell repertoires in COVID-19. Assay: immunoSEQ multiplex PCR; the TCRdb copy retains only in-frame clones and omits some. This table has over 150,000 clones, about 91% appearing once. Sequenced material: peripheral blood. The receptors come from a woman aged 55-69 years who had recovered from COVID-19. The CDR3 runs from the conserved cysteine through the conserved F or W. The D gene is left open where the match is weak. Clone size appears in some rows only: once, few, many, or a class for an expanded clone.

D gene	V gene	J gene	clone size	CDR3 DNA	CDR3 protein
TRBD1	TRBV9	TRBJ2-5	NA	TGTGCCAGCAAACCGACAGGGGGGTTGGAAGAGACCCAGTACTTC	CASKPTGGLEETQYF
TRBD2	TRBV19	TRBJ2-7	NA	TGTGCCAGTAGTCCTTGGGAGGGCCGCTCCTACGAGCAGTACTTC	CASSPWEGRSYEQYF
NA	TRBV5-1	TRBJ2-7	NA	TGCGCCAGCAGCTTGGCCTCCCACCGGGACGAGCAGTACTTC	CASSLASHRDEQYF
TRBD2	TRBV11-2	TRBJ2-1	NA	TGTGCCAGCAGCTTAGCCAGCGGGGGGTTTAATGAGCAGTTCTTC	CASSLASGGFNEQFF
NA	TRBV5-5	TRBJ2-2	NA	TGTGCCAGCAATCAAGGACAGATCACGAACACCGGGGAGCTGTTTTTT	CASNQGQITNTGELFF
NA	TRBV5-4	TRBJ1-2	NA	TGTGCCAGCACCCCCCTTCCATCCGGTGGCTACACCTTC	CASTPLPSGGYTF
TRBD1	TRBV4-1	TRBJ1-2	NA	TGCGCCAGCAGCCACCGGGACAGAAGAGGCTACACCTTC	CASSHRDRRGYTF
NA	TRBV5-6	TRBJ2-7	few	TGTGCCAGCAGCTTTGCAGGGAACTACGAGCAGTACTTC	CASSFAGNYEQYF
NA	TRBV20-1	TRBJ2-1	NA	TGCAGTGCTAGTAACAGGCGTAGCTCCTACAATGAGCAGTTCTTC	CSASNRRSSYNEQFF
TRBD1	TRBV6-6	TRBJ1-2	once	TGTGCCAGCAGTCAAGGGACAGGGGGTCTCTATGGCTACACCTTC	CASSQGTGGLYGYTF
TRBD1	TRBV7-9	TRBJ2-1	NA	TGTGCCAGCAGCCAAGACAGGGGGCGTCACAATGAGCAGTTCTTC	CASSQDRGRHNEQFF
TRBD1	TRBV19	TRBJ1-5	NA	TGTGCCAGTAGTGGGACAGGGGGCAATCAGCCCCAGCATTTT	CASSGTGGNQPQHF
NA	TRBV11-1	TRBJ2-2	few	TGTGCCAGCAGCTTAGGTTCCCCCTCGAACACCGGGGAGCTGTTTTTT	CASSLGSPSNTGELFF